The 25 T cell receptor beta chains given below trace back to one sample, sequenced in a study of T-cell memory formation after mild COVID-19. TCRdb fed the 5' RACE reads into MiXCR, producing one record per CDR3 protein. Among approximately 270,000 distinct CDR3 sequences listed, about 16% were seen once. The sample taken for sequencing was PBMCs or a T cell subset sorted from them (not recorded which). The receptors come from a young man who had mild COVID-19 (a few samples of this study predate the infection). Cell type and time point are not known.

This clonotype was recorded a few times. V gene TRBV4-3 combines with J gene TRBJ2-2, with D unresolved. The V gene lost 5 bases and the J gene lost 1 base, with 8 bases spanning the gap. From germline, CDR1 is LGHNA and CDR2 YSLEER. The CDR3 sequence is 14 residues long. The CDR3 DNA reads as TGCGCCAGCAGCATGAGAGGGAACACCGGGGAGCTGTTTTTT. Its translation is CASSMRGNTGELFF.

This sequence joins TRBV28 and TRBJ2-5, with D possibly matching TRBD2 (7 bases). Looked up from germline, CDR1 is MDHEN and CDR2 is SYDVKM. Trimming shortened V by 7 bases and J by 4 bases, and 19 bases separated the two germline ends. The CDR3 has 15 amino acids. CDR3 loop: CASTYGGGVRETQYF. CDR3 DNA: TGTGCCAGCACCTACGGAGGGGGGGTGCGAGAGACCCAGTACTTC.

The chain is built from TRBV6-5 and TRBJ1-2; 8 bases map to TRBD1. CDR1 and CDR2 from the germline V gene are MNHEY and SVGAGI. The trim removed 5 bases at V and 5 bases at J, leaving 10 bases unmatched. CDR3 length: 15 residues. The CDR3 region is CASSNAAGGAYGYTF. CDR3 nucleotide sequence: TGTGCCAGCAGTAACGCGGCAGGGGGCGCTTATGGCTACACCTTC.

This sequence joins TRBV4-1 and TRBJ1-3; maybe TRBD1 (6 bases). V was cut by 1 base and J by 6 bases, with 16 bases left in between. Germline V gene sequence: CDR1 MGHRA, CDR2 YSYEKL. This CDR3 contains 16 residues. The CDR3 loop is CASSQVGGNHANTIYF. The CDR3 coding sequence is TGCGCCAGCAGCCAAGTAGGGGGAAACCACGCAAACACCATATATTTT.

This clonotype was found many times. The chain joins TRBV6-4 to TRBJ2-2; 9 bases map to TRBD1. Germline CDR1 is MRHNA and CDR2 is SNTAGT. This CDR3 is 15 amino acids long. The V and J ends lost 3 bases and 4 bases, in that order; junction bases with no gene match: 3. CDR3 in amino acids: CASSEETGGTGELFF. In DNA, the CDR3 is TGTGCCAGCAGTGAGGAGACAGGGGGCACCGGGGAGCTGTTTTTT.

This clonotype was seen a handful of times. The chain joins TRBV4-3 to TRBJ2-3; 12 bases map to TRBD2. CDR3 size: 21 residues. Germline V gene sequence: CDR1 LGHNA, CDR2 YSLEER. With V trimmed by 0 bases and J by 0 bases, 13 bases remained unmatched. Here the CDR3 reads CASSQDPPLAGGASSTDTQYF. For the CDR3, the DNA is TGCGCCAGCAGCCAAGACCCACCCCTAGCGGGGGGGGCGTCTAGCACAGATACGCAGTATTTT.

The rearrangement joins TRBV2 to TRBJ2-3, with 10 positions matching TRBD1. Germline V CDR1 and CDR2: SNHLY, FYNNEI. The CDR3 contains 16 residues. V trimming: 3 bases; J trimming: 2 bases; junction bases outside the gene matches: 5. As DNA, the CDR3 is TGTGCCAGCAGTGATTGGACAGGGGGATTCACAGATACGCAGTATTTT. Amino acids: CASSDWTGGFTDTQYF.

This chain connects TRBV18 to TRBJ2-1; TRBD2 aligns across 7 bases. Unmatched junction bases numbered 6, after V lost 1 base and J lost 6 bases. The germline V gene encodes CDR1 KGHSH and CDR2 LQKENI. This CDR3 contains 15 residues. Here the CDR3 reads CASSPQRGGGNEQFF. The CDR3 nucleotides read TGTGCCAGCTCACCACAGCGGGGTGGGGGCAATGAGCAGTTCTTC.

The chain uses TRBV6-5 and TRBJ1-6; no firm D call. V shed 5 bases and J shed 5 bases, with 10 bases lying between them. The germline V gene encodes CDR1 MNHEY and CDR2 SVGAGI. This CDR3 has 14 residues. CDR3 sequence (DNA): TGTGCCAGCAGTCGGACCGCGAATAATTCACCCCTCCACTTT. This codes for CASSRTANNSPLHF.

This clonotype was seen a handful of times. The rearrangement uses TRBV5-8 and TRBJ1-1, with 9 positions matching TRBD1. Germline V CDR1 and CDR2: SGHTS, YDEGEE. The trim removed 3 bases at V and 0 bases at J, leaving 9 bases unmatched. The length of the CDR3 is 17 residues. The CDR3 here is CASSSNRGRTVNTEAFF. CDR3 DNA sequence: TGTGCCAGCAGCTCTAACAGGGGGCGCACGGTGAACACTGAAGCTTTCTTT.

The chain joins TRBV29-1 to TRBJ2-1; TRBD1 or TRBD2 may be the D gene (5 bases each). The CDR3 is 14 amino acids. Trimming took off 4 bases at V and 2 bases at J, with 12 bases between the two ends. The germline V gene encodes CDR1 SQVTM and CDR2 ANQGSEA. The CDR3 sequence: CSVVALGPYNEQFF. The CDR3 nucleotides read TGCAGCGTTGTTGCCCTGGGACCCTACAATGAGCAGTTCTTC.

This chain joins TRBV20-1 and TRBJ2-4, with D possibly matching TRBD1 (7 bases). The germline V gene has CDR1 DFQATT and CDR2 SNEGSKA (reference sequence). The CDR3 is made up of 16 amino acids. V was clipped by 1 base and J by 0 bases, with 13 bases between them. The CDR3 DNA sequence: TGCAGTGCTAGAGGCTACAGGGGACTAGCCAAAAACATTCAGTACTTC. It specifies CSARGYRGLAKNIQYF.

This sequence joins TRBV9 and TRBJ2-2; the match to TRBD1 covers 7 bases. The V gene's germline CDR1 is SGDLS and CDR2 YYNGEE. V lost 4 bases and J lost 0; bases outside the gene matches: 6. The CDR3 extends over 16 amino acids. DNA for the CDR3: TGTGCCAGCAGCATCCGACAGGGCCCGAACACCGGGGAGCTGTTTTTT. Translation: CASSIRQGPNTGELFF.

This clonotype appeared many times. The chain joins TRBV12-3 or TRBV12-4 to TRBJ2-5; the D is unclear. Trimming pared 4 bases from V and 5 bases from J, leaving 5 bases between. This CDR3 spans 11 amino acids. Here the CDR3 reads CASSSGETQYF. As DNA, the CDR3 is TGTGCCAGCAGTTCCGGGGAGACCCAGTACTTC.

V and J are TRBV10-2 and TRBJ2-1; 8 bases are a match to TRBD2. V gave up 6 bases and J gave up 5 bases; unmatched junction bases: 3. Per the germline V gene, CDR1 is WSHSY and CDR2 is SAAADI. The CDR3 covers 13 residues. As DNA, the CDR3 is TGCGCCAGCAGATTAGCGGGGAACAATGAGCAGTTCTTC. Protein: CASRLAGNNEQFF.

The sample holds a few counts of this clonotype. V gene TRBV7-2 combines with J gene TRBJ1-5; D gene uncertain. Germline CDR1 reads SGHTA; CDR2 reads FQGNSA. V lost 1 base and J 6 bases, leaving 16 bases between the germline ends. The CDR3 totals 16 residues. DNA of the CDR3: TGTGCCAGCAGCTTAGTCGCAGGCCCACCCCCTCAGCCCCAGCATTTT. This codes for CASSLVAGPPPQPQHF.

This clonotype was detected many times. The chain combines TRBV7-9 with TRBJ2-2; 7 bases are shared with TRBD2. This CDR3 is built from 12 residues. V shed 5 bases and J 6 bases; nucleotides not matched to a gene: 0. CDR1 and CDR2 (germline): SEHNR, FQNEAQ (reference sequence). DNA of the CDR3: TGTGCCAGCAGCCGGGGGGCCGGGGAGCTGTTTTTT. As protein: CASSRGAGELFF.

This clonotype was observed a handful of times. The V call is TRBV20-1, the J call TRBJ2-1; 7 nucleotides match TRBD2. The germline V gene has CDR1 DFQATT and CDR2 SNEGSKA (reference sequence). Trimming cost V 6 bases and J 7 bases; bases outside gene matches: 12. The CDR3 is 14 residues long. DNA for the CDR3: TGCAGTGCCCAGGACTCTAGCGGCGGTAATGAGCAGTTCTTC. Amino acid sequence: CSAQDSSGGNEQFF.

This rearrangement joins TRBV4-1 to TRBJ1-2, with unresolved D. The germline gives CDR1 MGHRA, CDR2 YSYEKL. The CDR3 length is 15 residues. Trimming removed 3 bases at V and 3 bases at J, with 14 bases between. CDR3 nucleotides: TGCGCCAGCAGCCAGGGCGCCGAGAACTACTATGGCTACACCTTC. It codes for CASSQGAENYYGYTF.

This clonotype was seen a handful of times. This chain joins TRBV11-1 and TRBJ1-2, with unresolved D. V lost 1 base and J 3 bases, leaving 15 bases between the germline ends. The CDR3 length is 16 residues. The germline V gene encodes CDR1 SGHAT and CDR2 FQDESV (reference sequence). CDR3 coding DNA: TGTGCCAGCAGCTTAGAGGTCGGGAGGAGCGACTATGGCTACACCTTC. Translation: CASSLEVGRSDYGYTF. The full variable domain, rest sourced from reference TRBV11-1 and TRBJ1-2, is EAEVAQSPRYKITEKSQAVAFWCDPISGHATLYWYRQILGQGPELLVQFQDESVVDDSQLPKDRFSAERLKGVDSTLKIQPAELGDSAMYLCASSLEVGRSDYGYTFGSGTRLTVV.

This clonotype has a handful of counts. This rearrangement joins TRBV4-3 to TRBJ1-2, with D tentatively TRBD1 (5 bases). CDR3 length: 18 amino acids. Germline V gene lookup returns CDR1 LGHNA and CDR2 YSLEER. Trimming shortened V by 0 bases and J by 4 bases, and 21 bases separated the two germline ends. The CDR3 spells CASSQEYSRGTRGYGYTF. The CDR3 DNA is TGCGCCAGCAGCCAAGAATATTCGAGGGGTACGAGGGGCTATGGCTACACCTTC.

V is TRBV12-3 or TRBV12-4 and J is TRBJ2-5, with 10 positions matching TRBD2. The CDR3 contains 16 residues. The V and J ends lost 3 bases and 2 bases, in that order; junction bases with no gene match: 6. This CDR3 reads CASSFQASGGQETQYF. Written as DNA, the CDR3 is TGTGCCAGCAGTTTTCAGGCTAGCGGGGGACAAGAGACCCAGTACTTC.

The CDR3 is CASSSTGGSNEQYF. In DNA, the CDR3 is TGTGCCAGCAGCTCGACAGGGGGCTCGAACGAGCAGTACTTC. This rearrangement joins TRBV11-2 to TRBJ2-7; TRBD1 agrees at 10 bases. The J segment lost 5 bases and the V segment lost 4 bases, leaving 5 bases of the junction unmatched. Germline V gene sequence: CDR1 SGHAT, CDR2 FQNNGV. This CDR3 comprises 14 residues.

This clonotype was detected a few times. V and J are TRBV20-1 and TRBJ2-3, with a weak D call TRBD1 (5 bases). This CDR3 comprises 12 residues. V shed 5 bases and J shed 5 bases, with 11 bases lying between them. Per germline, CDR1 DFQATT and CDR2 SNEGSKA (reference sequence). The CDR3 nucleotides read TGCAGTGCTGTCTGGACACGAGATACGCAGTATTTT. Translated: CSAVWTRDTQYF.

This clonotype turned up a few times. The chain carries TRBV7-3 and TRBJ2-3; TRBD1 matches 7 bases. Germline values: CDR1 SGHTA, CDR2 FQGTGA. The CDR3 has 15 amino acids. J lost 5 bases, V lost 1 base, and 6 bases had no gene match. CDR3 residues: CASSLRPRGQDTQYF. CDR3 sequence (DNA): TGTGCCAGCAGCTTAAGGCCTAGGGGGCAAGATACGCAGTATTTT.